These T cell receptor beta chains were read from a single sample in a study of blood T cell repertoires in COVID-19. Generated by immunoSEQ multiplex PCR, the TCRdb table keeps only in-frame clones and is missing some. The sample yields 120,000 or so clones, roughly 88% seen once. The sequenced sample consisted of peripheral blood. These receptors originate from a man in his fifties with acute or convalescent COVID-19. CDR3s include the opening cysteine and the closing phenylalanine or tryptophan. D genes are given only for firm matches. The listing skips clone size in some rows; elsewhere it reads once, few, many or a size class.

. TRBD2 TRBJ2-1 TRBV7-2 CATTQSNPLAGAYNEQFF TGTGCCACCACTCAATCCAATCCCCTAGCGGGGGCCTACAATGAGCAGTTCTTC
. . TRBJ2-7 TRBV6-5 CASKGELEQYF TGTGCCAGCAAGGGGGAGCTCGAGCAGTACTTC
. TRBD1 TRBJ1-5 TRBV6-5 CASRDRDNQPQHF TGTGCCAGCAGGGACAGGGACAATCAGCCCCAGCATTTT
few TRBD2 TRBJ2-1 TRBV5-3 CARGTSGHNEQFF TGTGCCAGAGGGACTAGCGGACACAATGAGCAGTTCTTC
. TRBD1 TRBJ1-5 TRBV24-1 CATSPDRVNQPQHF TGTGCCACCAGTCCCGACAGGGTCAATCAGCCCCAGCATTTT
. TRBD2 TRBJ2-1 TRBV11-2 CASSLVPLLGGRTYNEQFF TGTGCCAGCAGCTTAGTCCCCCTTCTGGGGGGGAGGACCTACAATGAGCAGTTCTTC
. . TRBJ1-1 TRBV5-1 CASGPGHKNTEAFF TGCGCCAGTGGACCGGGACACAAGAACACTGAAGCTTTCTTT
. . TRBJ1-1 TRBV6-1 CASSDRGNTEAFF TGTGCCAGCAGTGACAGGGGGAACACTGAAGCTTTCTTT
. . TRBJ1-6 TRBV30 CAWSVARANSPLHF TGTGCCTGGAGTGTAGCCAGGGCCAATTCACCCCTCCACTTT
few . TRBJ2-3 TRBV2 CASSETTTDTQYF TGTGCCAGCAGTGAAACTACCACAGATACGCAGTATTTT
. TRBD1 TRBJ2-7 TRBV12-3/TRBV12-4 CASTRQGVHEQYF TGTGCCAGCACTCGACAGGGCGTCCACGAGCAGTACTTC
. TRBD2 TRBJ2-1 TRBV19 CASSIPSGRNNEQFF TGTGCCAGTAGTATTCCAAGCGGGAGGAACAATGAGCAGTTCTTC
. . TRBJ1-3 TRBV5-6 CASSSPTTGSGNTIYF TGTGCCAGCAGCTCCCCAACGACGGGCTCTGGAAACACCATATATTTT
. TRBD1 TRBJ1-4 TRBV11-2 CASSLWTGDLATNEKLFF TGTGCCAGCAGCTTGTGGACAGGTGATTTGGCAACTAATGAAAAACTGTTTTTT
. TRBD2 TRBJ2-1 TRBV6-2/TRBV6-3 CASSLRTSGSLEQFF TGTGCCAGCAGTTTGCGGACTAGCGGGAGCCTGGAGCAGTTCTTC
. . TRBJ2-1 TRBV6-4 CASSEGGEGYNEQFF TGTGCCAGCAGTGAAGGGGGGGAAGGATACAATGAGCAGTTCTTC
. TRBD2 TRBJ2-1 TRBV9 CASSVGTSGRNEQFF TGTGCCAGCAGCGTTGGTACTAGCGGGAGGAATGAGCAGTTCTTC
. TRBD2 TRBJ2-7 TRBV5-1 CASSPAWGGDYEQYF TGCGCCAGCAGCCCCGCTTGGGGGGGGGACTACGAGCAGTACTTC